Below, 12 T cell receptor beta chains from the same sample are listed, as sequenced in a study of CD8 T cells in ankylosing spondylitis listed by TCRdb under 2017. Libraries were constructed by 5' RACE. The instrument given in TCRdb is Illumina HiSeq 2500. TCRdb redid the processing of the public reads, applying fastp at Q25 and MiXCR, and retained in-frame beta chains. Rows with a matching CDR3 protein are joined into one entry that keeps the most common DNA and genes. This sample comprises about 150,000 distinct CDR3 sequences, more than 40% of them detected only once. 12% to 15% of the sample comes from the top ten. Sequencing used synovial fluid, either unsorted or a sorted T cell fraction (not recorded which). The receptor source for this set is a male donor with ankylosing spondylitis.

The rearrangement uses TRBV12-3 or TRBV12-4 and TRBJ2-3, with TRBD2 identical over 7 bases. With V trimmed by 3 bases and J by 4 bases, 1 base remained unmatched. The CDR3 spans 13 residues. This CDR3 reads CASSFGGADTQYF. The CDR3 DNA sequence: TGTGCCAGCAGTTTTGGGGGGGCAGATACGCAGTATTTT.

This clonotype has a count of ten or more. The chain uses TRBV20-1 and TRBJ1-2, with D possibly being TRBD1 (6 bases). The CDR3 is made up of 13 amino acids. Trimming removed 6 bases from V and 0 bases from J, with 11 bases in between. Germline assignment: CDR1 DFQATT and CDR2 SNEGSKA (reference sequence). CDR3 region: CSARDTANYGYTF. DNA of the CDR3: TGCAGTGCCCGGGACACAGCTAACTATGGCTACACCTTC.

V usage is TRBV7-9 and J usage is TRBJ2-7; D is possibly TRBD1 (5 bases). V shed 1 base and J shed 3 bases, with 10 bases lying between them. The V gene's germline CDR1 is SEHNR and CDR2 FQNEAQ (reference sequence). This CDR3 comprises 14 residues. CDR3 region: CASSLVDSDYEQYF. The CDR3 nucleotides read TGTGCCAGCAGCTTAGTCGACAGCGACTACGAGCAGTACTTC.

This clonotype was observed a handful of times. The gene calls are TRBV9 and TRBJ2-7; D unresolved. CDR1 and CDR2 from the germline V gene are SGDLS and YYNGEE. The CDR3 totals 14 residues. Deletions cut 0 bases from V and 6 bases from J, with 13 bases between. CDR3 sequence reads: CASSVDPDPSEQYF. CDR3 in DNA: TGTGCCAGCAGCGTAGACCCAGATCCTAGCGAGCAGTACTTC.

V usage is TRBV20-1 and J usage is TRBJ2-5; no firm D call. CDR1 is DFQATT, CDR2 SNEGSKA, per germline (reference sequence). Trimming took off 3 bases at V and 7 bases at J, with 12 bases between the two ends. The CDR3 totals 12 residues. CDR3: CSASLLGGTQYF. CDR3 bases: TGCAGTGCTAGCCTGCTGGGCGGGACCCAGTACTTC.

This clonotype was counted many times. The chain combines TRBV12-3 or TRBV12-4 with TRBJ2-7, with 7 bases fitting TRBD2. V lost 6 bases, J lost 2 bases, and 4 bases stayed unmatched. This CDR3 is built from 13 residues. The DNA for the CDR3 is TGTGCCAGCAGCCCGGGACTACCCTACGAGCAGTACTTC. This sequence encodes CASSPGLPYEQYF.

This CDR3 reads CASSLGTSGSSWSYEQYF. Written as DNA, the CDR3 is TGCGCCAGCAGCCTGGGGACTAGCGGGAGCAGCTGGTCCTACGAGCAGTACTTC. V usage is TRBV5-1 and J usage is TRBJ2-7; 14 bases align to TRBD2. V shed 4 bases and J 1 base; nucleotides not matched to a gene: 10. Germline V lookup: CDR1 SGHRS, CDR2 YFSETQ. This CDR3 comprises 18 residues.

The CDR3 loop reads CASSVASGGYNEQFF. The CDR3, as DNA: TGTGCCAGCAGCGTAGCCAGCGGGGGGTACAATGAGCAGTTCTTC. The rearrangement joins TRBV9 to TRBJ2-1; 9 bases are a match to TRBD2. The J segment lost 4 bases and the V segment lost 0 bases, leaving 2 bases of the junction unmatched. CDR3 length equals 15 residues. Per germline, CDR1 SGDLS and CDR2 YYNGEE.

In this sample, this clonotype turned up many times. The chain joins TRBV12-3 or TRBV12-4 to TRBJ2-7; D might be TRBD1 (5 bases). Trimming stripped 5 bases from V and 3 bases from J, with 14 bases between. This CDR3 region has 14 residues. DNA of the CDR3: TGTGCCAGCAGTCCCGACCAGGGCCTCTACGAGCAGTACTTC. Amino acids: CASSPDQGLYEQYF.

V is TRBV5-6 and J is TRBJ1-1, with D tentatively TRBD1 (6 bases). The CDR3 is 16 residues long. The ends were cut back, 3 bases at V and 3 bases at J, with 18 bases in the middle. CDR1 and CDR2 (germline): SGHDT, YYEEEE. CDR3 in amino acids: CASSWDKIGSDTEAFF. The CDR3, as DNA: TGTGCCAGCAGCTGGGACAAGATAGGATCGGACACTGAAGCTTTCTTT.

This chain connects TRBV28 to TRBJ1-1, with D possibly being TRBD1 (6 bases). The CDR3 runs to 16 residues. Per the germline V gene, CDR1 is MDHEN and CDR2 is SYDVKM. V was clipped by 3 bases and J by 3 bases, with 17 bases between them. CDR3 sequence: CASSFVRGKEHTEAFF. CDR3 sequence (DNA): TGTGCCAGCAGTTTCGTGAGGGGGAAGGAACACACTGAAGCTTTCTTT. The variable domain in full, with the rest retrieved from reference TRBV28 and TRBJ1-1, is DVKVTQSSRYLVKRTGEKVFLECVQDMDHENMFWYRQDPGLGLRLIYFSYDVKMKEKGDIPEGYSVSREKKERFSLILESASTNQTSMYLCASSFVRGKEHTEAFFGQGTRLTVV.

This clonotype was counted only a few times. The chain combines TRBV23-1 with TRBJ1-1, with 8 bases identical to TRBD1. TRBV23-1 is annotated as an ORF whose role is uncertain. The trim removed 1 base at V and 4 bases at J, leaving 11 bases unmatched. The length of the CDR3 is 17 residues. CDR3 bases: TGCGCCAGCAGTCAATTTGTCAGGGGGCGATGCGGCACTGAAGCTTTCTTT. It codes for CASSQFVRGRCGTEAFF.